Listed below are T cell receptor beta chains from one sample, sequenced in a study of blood T cells in healthy people across ages. TCRdb re-derived calls from the 5' RACE reads in MiXCR, one entry per CDR3 protein. This sample carries about 1.5 million distinct CDR3 sequences, roughly 43% of them seen once, and the ten largest clones take around 4%. Input material: blood. The source is a woman aged 18-29 years in good health. CDR3s include the opening cysteine and the closing phenylalanine or tryptophan. Fields, in order: V gene, CDR3 length, D gene, clone size, J gene, CDR3 protein, CDR3 DNA. D genes are given only for firm matches. Not every row has a clone size; where given, it reads once, few, many or a size class.

V gene: TRBV20-1
CDR3 length: 12
D gene: -
clone size: few
J gene: TRBJ2-1
CDR3 protein: CSAPRRTSEQFF
CDR3 DNA: TGCAGTGCGCCTCGGAGGACTTCTGAGCAGTTCTTC

V gene: TRBV20-1
CDR3 length: 14
D gene: TRBD1
clone size: -
J gene: TRBJ1-2
CDR3 protein: CSARYRGSDYGYTF
CDR3 DNA: TGCAGTGCTAGGTACAGGGGTTCGGACTATGGCTACACCTTC

V gene: TRBV28
CDR3 length: 16
D gene: TRBD1
clone size: few
J gene: TRBJ1-6
CDR3 protein: CASSTIRDRYNSPLHF
CDR3 DNA: TGTGCCAGCAGTACTATCCGGGACAGATATAATTCACCCCTCCACTTT

V gene: TRBV29-1
CDR3 length: 14
D gene: TRBD1
clone size: -
J gene: TRBJ2-7
CDR3 protein: CSVFTGVSSYEQYF
CDR3 DNA: TGCAGCGTTTTCACAGGGGTATCCTCCTACGAGCAGTACTTC

V gene: TRBV29-1
CDR3 length: 12
D gene: -
clone size: few
J gene: TRBJ2-7
CDR3 protein: CSVELDSYEQYF
CDR3 DNA: TGCAGCGTTGAACTCGACAGTTACGAGCAGTACTTC

V gene: TRBV20-1
CDR3 length: 18
D gene: TRBD2
clone size: -
J gene: TRBJ2-3
CDR3 protein: CSARGETSGGPPPDTQYF
CDR3 DNA: TGCAGTGCTAGAGGGGAGACTAGCGGTGGCCCCCCCCCAGATACGCAGTATTTT

V gene: TRBV7-3
CDR3 length: 15
D gene: -
clone size: -
J gene: TRBJ2-7
CDR3 protein: CASSFQRSSYNEQYF
CDR3 DNA: TGTGCCAGCAGCTTCCAACGGAGCTCCTACAATGAGCAGTACTTC

V gene: TRBV6-2/TRBV6-3
CDR3 length: 14
D gene: TRBD2
clone size: once
J gene: TRBJ2-5
CDR3 protein: CASTKRGVTETQYF
CDR3 DNA: TGTGCCAGCACTAAGCGGGGGGTCACTGAGACCCAGTACTTC

V gene: TRBV7-2
CDR3 length: 15
D gene: TRBD2
clone size: -
J gene: TRBJ2-5
CDR3 protein: CASSTPGTNQETQYF
CDR3 DNA: TGTGCCAGCAGCACACCCGGGACTAACCAAGAGACCCAGTACTTC

V gene: TRBV13
CDR3 length: 15
D gene: -
clone size: few
J gene: TRBJ2-1
CDR3 protein: CASSDGLNSYNEQFF
CDR3 DNA: TGTGCCAGCAGCGACGGCCTTAACTCCTACAATGAGCAGTTCTTC

V gene: TRBV21-1
CDR3 length: 15
D gene: -
clone size: -
J gene: TRBJ2-7
CDR3 protein: CASSVRTGPFYEQYF
CDR3 DNA: TGTGCCAGCAGCGTAAGGACAGGGCCCTTTTACGAGCAGTACTTC

V gene: TRBV5-1
CDR3 length: 15
D gene: -
clone size: few
J gene: TRBJ2-1
CDR3 protein: CASSLAETSYNEQFF
CDR3 DNA: TGCGCCAGCAGCTTGGCCGAGACTAGCTACAATGAGCAGTTCTTC

V gene: TRBV11-3
CDR3 length: 13
D gene: -
clone size: -
J gene: TRBJ2-2
CDR3 protein: CASSDQYTGELFF
CDR3 DNA: TGTGCCAGCAGCGATCAGTACACCGGGGAGCTGTTTTTT

V gene: TRBV5-1
CDR3 length: 14
D gene: -
clone size: -
J gene: TRBJ1-1
CDR3 protein: CASSPHPGNTEAFF
CDR3 DNA: TGCGCCAGCAGCCCCCACCCGGGGAACACTGAAGCTTTCTTT

V gene: TRBV3-1
CDR3 length: 14
D gene: -
clone size: few
J gene: TRBJ2-5
CDR3 protein: CASSQRISGETQYF
CDR3 DNA: TGTGCCAGCAGCCAGCGCATATCTGGAGAGACCCAGTACTTC

V gene: TRBV7-2
CDR3 length: 14
D gene: TRBD2
clone size: once
J gene: TRBJ2-3
CDR3 protein: CASRIAGGFDTQYF
CDR3 DNA: TGTGCCAGCAGAATAGCGGGAGGGTTTGATACGCAGTATTTT

V gene: TRBV29-1
CDR3 length: 15
D gene: -
clone size: many
J gene: TRBJ2-2
CDR3 protein: CSVGGTFTNTGELFF
CDR3 DNA: TGCAGCGTTGGGGGGACATTTACTAACACCGGGGAGCTGTTTTTT

V gene: TRBV7-9
CDR3 length: 19
D gene: TRBD2
clone size: -
J gene: TRBJ2-7
CDR3 protein: CASSPRLAGGPGSTYEQYF
CDR3 DNA: TGTGCCAGCAGCCCCCGACTAGCGGGAGGCCCCGGAAGTACCTACGAGCAGTACTTC

V gene: TRBV12-3/TRBV12-4
CDR3 length: 15
D gene: -
clone size: -
J gene: TRBJ2-6
CDR3 protein: CASSPLPSGANVLTF
CDR3 DNA: TGTGCCAGCAGCCCCCTCCCCTCTGGGGCCAACGTCCTGACTTTC

V gene: TRBV20-1
CDR3 length: 13
D gene: -
clone size: few
J gene: TRBJ1-4
CDR3 protein: CSARAEVREKLFF
CDR3 DNA: TGCAGTGCTAGGGCCGAGGTTAGAGAAAAACTGTTTTTT

V gene: TRBV20-1
CDR3 length: 19
D gene: -
clone size: many
J gene: TRBJ2-5
CDR3 protein: CSANPRNSNKGRLQETQYF
CDR3 DNA: TGCAGTGCTAACCCACGAAATTCCAATAAGGGACGCCTCCAAGAGACCCAGTACTTC

V gene: TRBV20-1
CDR3 length: 15
D gene: TRBD2
clone size: -
J gene: TRBJ2-3
CDR3 protein: CSARDGASGSDTQYF
CDR3 DNA: TGCAGTGCTAGAGATGGCGCTAGCGGCTCAGATACGCAGTATTTT

V gene: TRBV28
CDR3 length: 14
D gene: -
clone size: -
J gene: TRBJ2-1
CDR3 protein: CASSLVGIGNEQFF
CDR3 DNA: TGTGCCAGCAGTTTAGTAGGGATCGGCAATGAGCAGTTCTTC

V gene: TRBV4-1
CDR3 length: 14
D gene: -
clone size: -
J gene: TRBJ2-3
CDR3 protein: CASSHIGGVDTQYF
CDR3 DNA: TGCGCCAGCAGCCATATAGGCGGGGTAGATACGCAGTATTTT

V gene: TRBV7-9
CDR3 length: 13
D gene: -
clone size: -
J gene: TRBJ2-7
CDR3 protein: CASRTTSSYEQYF
CDR3 DNA: TGTGCCAGCAGGACCACTTCATCCTACGAGCAGTACTTC

V gene: TRBV4-1
CDR3 length: 15
D gene: -
clone size: -
J gene: TRBJ1-5
CDR3 protein: CASSQDGRVNQPQHF
CDR3 DNA: TGCGCCAGCAGCCAAGACGGCAGGGTCAATCAGCCCCAGCATTTT

V gene: TRBV6-2/TRBV6-3
CDR3 length: 14
D gene: -
clone size: -
J gene: TRBJ2-2
CDR3 protein: CASSSTEVTGELFF
CDR3 DNA: TGTGCCAGCAGTTCTACAGAGGTCACCGGGGAGCTGTTTTTT

V gene: TRBV2
CDR3 length: 14
D gene: TRBD1
clone size: -
J gene: TRBJ2-3
CDR3 protein: CASAGTGPPDTQYF
CDR3 DNA: TGTGCCAGCGCCGGGACAGGGCCCCCAGATACGCAGTATTTT

V gene: TRBV6-6
CDR3 length: 12
D gene: -
clone size: -
J gene: TRBJ1-2
CDR3 protein: CASSSRTDSYTF
CDR3 DNA: TGTGCCAGCAGTTCAAGGACGGATAGCTACACCTTC

V gene: TRBV6-5
CDR3 length: 21
D gene: TRBD2
clone size: -
J gene: TRBJ2-3
CDR3 protein: CASSYKGGAGEVITGTDTQYF
CDR3 DNA: TGTGCCAGCAGTTACAAGGGGGGAGCGGGAGAGGTAATAACCGGGACAGATACGCAGTATTTT

V gene: TRBV27
CDR3 length: 13
D gene: -
clone size: -
J gene: TRBJ2-7
CDR3 protein: CASSYQGPSEQYF
CDR3 DNA: TGTGCCAGCAGTTACCAGGGTCCCAGCGAGCAGTACTTC

V gene: TRBV29-1
CDR3 length: 14
D gene: -
clone size: few
J gene: TRBJ2-1
CDR3 protein: CSAQDSGIYNEQFF
CDR3 DNA: TGCAGCGCACAGGACTCAGGCATATACAATGAGCAGTTCTTC

V gene: TRBV6-2/TRBV6-3
CDR3 length: 15
D gene: TRBD1
clone size: few
J gene: TRBJ1-2
CDR3 protein: CASSYRDRPNYGYTF
CDR3 DNA: TGTGCCAGCAGTTATAGGGACAGACCTAACTATGGCTACACCTTC

V gene: TRBV10-3
CDR3 length: 14
D gene: TRBD1
clone size: -
J gene: TRBJ1-1
CDR3 protein: CAIGRQGPRTEAFF
CDR3 DNA: TGTGCCATCGGAAGACAGGGGCCCCGTACTGAAGCTTTCTTT

V gene: TRBV9
CDR3 length: 14
D gene: -
clone size: few
J gene: TRBJ1-6
CDR3 protein: CASSAGRINSPLHF
CDR3 DNA: TGTGCCAGCAGCGCGGGACGAATCAATTCACCCCTCCACTTT